These 27 T cell receptor beta chains were sequenced from one sample in a study of T cell responses to AZD1222 COVID-19 vaccine. Clones were read by immunoSEQ multiplex PCR, and TCRdb kept only the in-frame ones, dropping some. This sample has approximately 140,000 clones, with around 90% found just once. Sample: peripheral blood, taken 28 days after the second AZD1222 dose. All receptors come from an adult who received the AZD1222 COVID-19 vaccine.

The chain combines TRBV19 with TRBJ1-6, with 9 bases that match TRBD1. The CDR3 is 15 residues long. V was pared by 1 base and J by 10 bases, with 5 bases of the junction left unmatched. CDR1 is LNHDA and CDR2 is SQIVND in the germline V gene (reference sequence). CDR3 in amino acids: CASSIGGTGTSPLHF. DNA for the CDR3: TGTGCCAGTAGTATAGGGGGGACAGGGACATCACCCCTCCACTTT. The complete variable domain, with remaining parts taken from reference TRBV19 and TRBJ1-6, reads DGGITQSPKYLFRKEGQNVTLSCEQNLNHDAMYWYRQDPGQGLRLIYYSQIVNDFQKGDIAEGYSVSREKKESFPLTVTSAQKNPTAFYLCASSIGGTGTSPLHFGNGTRLTVT.

This chain joins TRBV27 and TRBJ2-3, with D possibly TRBD2 on 6 matching bases. Trimming pared 4 bases from V and 1 base from J, leaving 15 bases between. CDR1 MNHEY and CDR2 SMNVEV come from the germline V gene (reference sequence). The CDR3 has 16 amino acids. Here the CDR3 reads CASSSNGLIRTDTQYF. The CDR3 DNA is TGTGCCAGCAGTTCGAATGGACTAATACGCACAGATACGCAGTATTTT.

The chain combines TRBV3-1 (or the pseudogene TRBV3-2) with TRBJ2-1, with TRBD2 matching 11 bases. The CDR3 is made up of 20 amino acids. Germline CDR1 reads LGHDT; CDR2 reads YNNKEL (reference sequence). The junction had 10 bases not matched to a gene; V was cut back by 0 bases and J by 0 bases. The CDR3 DNA reads as TGTGCCAGCAGCCAAGACCTTACTAGCGGGGGTGCCAGCTCCTACAATGAGCAGTTCTTC. Its protein product is CASSQDLTSGGASSYNEQFF.

The chain couples TRBV9 to TRBJ2-3; no clear D gene. CDR1 is SGDLS, CDR2 YYNGEE, per germline. The V end lost 3 bases, the J end lost 0 bases, and 5 bases lay between the germline ends. The CDR3 runs 13 residues. The CDR3 sequence: CASSAASTDTQYF. As DNA, the CDR3 is TGTGCCAGCAGCGCGGCTAGCACAGATACGCAGTATTTT.

The J gene is TRBJ2-3, the V gene TRBV2; D might be TRBD2 (5 bases). Deletions cut 3 bases from V and 5 bases from J, with 12 bases between. CDR3 length: 14 residues. Germline loops: CDR1 SNHLY, CDR2 FYNNEI. The CDR3 loop reads CASSDRRRGDTQYF. The CDR3 nucleotides are TGTGCCAGCAGTGACCGCCGTCGGGGAGATACGCAGTATTTT. Filled out from reference TRBV2 and TRBJ2-3, the complete variable domain reads EPEVTQTPSHQVTQMGQEVILRCVPISNHLYFYWYRQILGQKVEFLVSFYNNEISEKSEIFDDQFSVERPDGSNFTLKIRSTKLEDSAMYFCASSDRRRGDTQYFGPGTRLTVL.

This chain connects TRBV30 to TRBJ1-3, with 9 bases identical to TRBD1. Trimming removed 1 base from V and 4 bases from J; junction bases left unmatched: 17. The CDR3 consists of 19 residues. CDR1 and CDR2 from the germline V gene are GTSNPN and SVGIG (reference sequence). This CDR3 reads CAWSGVGTGLGAGGNTIYF. For the CDR3, the DNA is TGTGCCTGGAGTGGGGTCGGGACAGGGTTGGGTGCGGGAGGAAACACCATATATTTT.

The chain is built from TRBV5-4 and TRBJ2-3; D not resolved. The CDR3 runs 13 residues. CDR1 SGHNT and CDR2 YYREEE come from the germline V gene (reference sequence). The germline V and J ends were trimmed by 6 bases and 2 bases, with 10 bases remaining between them. As DNA, the CDR3 is TGTGCCAGCACCTTAAGGTCCACAGATACGCAGTATTTT. Translation gives CASTLRSTDTQYF.

The V call is TRBV6-6, the J call TRBJ1-3, with no clear D. CDR3 length: 17 amino acids. CDR1 and CDR2 from the germline V gene are MNHNY and SVGAGI (reference sequence). V was pared by 5 bases and J by 0 bases, with 17 bases between. The CDR3 DNA reads TGTGCCAGCAGTCACGAACCGGGCCCAGTCTCTGGAAACACCATATATTTT. Residues: CASSHEPGPVSGNTIYF.

The genes are TRBV6-2 or TRBV6-3 and TRBJ1-5; no definite D call. CDR1 is MNHEY and CDR2 is SVGEGT in the germline V gene. The CDR3 is made up of 12 amino acids. Trimming removed 4 bases from V and 11 bases from J, with 12 bases in between. The CDR3 reads CASSLPPRAQHF. The DNA for the CDR3 is TGTGCCAGCAGTTTACCGCCTCGGGCCCAGCATTTT.

V gene TRBV7-3 combines with J gene TRBJ2-6; D is undetermined. CDR1 is SGHTA, CDR2 FQGTGA, per germline. V was clipped by 3 bases and J by 4 bases, with 4 bases between them. This CDR3 is built from 13 residues. The CDR3 coding sequence is TGTGCCAGCAGCTTCGGGGGGGCCAACGTCCTGACTTTC. Translated: CASSFGGANVLTF.

V usage is TRBV5-1 and J usage is TRBJ1-4, with D possibly matching TRBD1 (5 bases). The V gene's germline CDR1 is SGHRS and CDR2 YFSETQ. V lost 0 bases, J lost 6 bases, and 9 bases lay in between. The CDR3 is 14 amino acids. The CDR3 bases are TGCGCCAGCAGCTTGGCAGGGTCTGATGAAAAACTGTTTTTT. Translation: CASSLAGSDEKLFF.

This clone was picked up a small number of times. The chain is built from TRBV13 and TRBJ2-7; D unresolved. Trimming took 3 bases from V and 2 from J, leaving 8 bases between them. From germline, CDR1 is PRHDT and CDR2 FYEKMQ (reference sequence). The CDR3 is made up of 13 amino acids. CDR3 DNA sequence: TGTGCCAGCAGCTTCGGCACCCCCTACGAGCAGTACTTC. Its translation is CASSFGTPYEQYF. Combining the CDR3 with reference TRBV13 and TRBJ2-7 gives the whole variable domain AAGVIQSPRHLIKEKRETATLKCYPIPRHDTVYWYQQGPGQDPQFLISFYEKMQSDKGSIPDRFSAQQFSDYHSELNMSSLELGDSALYFCASSFGTPYEQYFGPGTRLTVT.

The chain links TRBV27 to TRBJ1-6, with a tentative D call TRBD1 (6 bases). Trimming removed 5 bases from V and 4 bases from J, with 15 bases in between. Looked up from germline, CDR1 is MNHEY and CDR2 is SMNVEV (reference sequence). The CDR3 consists of 16 residues. The CDR3 DNA follows: TGTGCCAGCAGTCCACGAGGACAGACGTATAATTCACCCCTCCACTTT. Translating gives CASSPRGQTYNSPLHF.

CDR3 region: CASSGVAGIDTGELFF. Written as DNA, the CDR3 is TGTGCCAGCAGTGGAGTAGCGGGGATCGACACCGGGGAGCTGTTTTTT. V gene TRBV2 combines with J gene TRBJ2-2; TRBD2 aligns across 8 bases. Germline-derived CDR1 and CDR2 are SNHLY and FYNNEI. CDR3 length: 16 residues. Trimming cost V 4 bases and J 3 bases; bases outside gene matches: 7. Variable domain in full (rest from reference TRBV2 and TRBJ2-2): EPEVTQTPSHQVTQMGQEVILRCVPISNHLYFYWYRQILGQKVEFLVSFYNNEISEKSEIFDDQFSVERPDGSNFTLKIRSTKLEDSAMYFCASSGVAGIDTGELFFGEGSRLTVL.

The chain is built from TRBV5-4 and TRBJ1-2; unclear D gene. Germline-derived CDR1 and CDR2 are SGHNT and YYREEE (reference sequence). Between the trimmed V and J ends, which lost 4 bases and 3 bases, there was a span of 13 bases. The CDR3 is 14 residues long. The CDR3 DNA is TGTGCCAGCAGCCTCCTGGGTAAACACTATGGCTACACCTTC. Encoded protein: CASSLLGKHYGYTF.

This chain uses TRBV7-3 with TRBJ2-1; no clear D gene. This CDR3 is built from 15 residues. Trimming removed 5 bases at V and 0 bases at J, with 11 bases between. Germline V gene lookup returns CDR1 SGHTA and CDR2 FQGTGA. DNA for the CDR3: TGTGCCAGCAGCCAGGCAGATTCCTCCTACAATGAGCAGTTCTTC. Its translation: CASSQADSSYNEQFF.

The chain has TRBV5-1 and TRBJ2-6; unclear D gene. V was cut by 3 bases and J by 4 bases, with 20 bases left in between. The CDR3 is 18 residues long. The germline CDR1 and CDR2 sequences are SGHRS and YFSETQ. The CDR3 reads CASSSLPGTGYGANVLTF. CDR3 bases: TGCGCCAGCAGCTCCCTCCCGGGTACCGGGTACGGGGCCAACGTCCTGACTTTC.

The rearrangement joins TRBV7-2 to TRBJ1-1; 7 positions match TRBD1. Germline CDR1 and CDR2: SGHTA and FQGNSA. The CDR3 has 13 amino acids. After removal of 2 bases from V and 4 bases from J, the junction contained 1 base not matched to a gene. CDR3 bases: TGTGCCAGCAGCTTACCAGGGGGCACTGAAGCTTTCTTT. Its translation is CASSLPGGTEAFF.

This chain uses TRBV6-4 with TRBJ1-2; D unresolved. Germline CDR1 and CDR2: MRHNA and SNTAGT. The CDR3 is 13 amino acids. Trimming shortened V by 2 bases and J by 8 bases, and 12 bases separated the two germline ends. The CDR3 bases are TGTGCCAGCAGTGACACGGGGTCCGACGGCTACACCTTC. Its protein is CASSDTGSDGYTF.

On this clone: Distinct nucleotide sequences in the sample also encode this CDR3. This rearrangement joins TRBV12-3 or TRBV12-4 to TRBJ1-1; weak D call: TRBD1 (5 bases). Trimming took 6 bases from V and 2 from J, leaving 10 bases between them. CDR3 length equals 13 residues. The CDR3 bases are TGTGCCAGCAGCCTACAGGTTAACACTGAAGCTTTCTTT. Its translation: CASSLQVNTEAFF.

The chain recombines TRBV6-5 with TRBJ1-1, with D hard to call. The CDR3 has 15 amino acids. CDR1 is MNHEY and CDR2 is SVGAGI in the germline V gene. With 8 bases removed from V and 3 bases from J, the gap between germline ends came to 19 bases. CDR3 DNA sequence: TGTGCCAGCGGTTCAACTGGAGGACCCGACACTGAAGCTTTCTTT. It yields the protein CASGSTGGPDTEAFF.

This sequence joins TRBV19 and TRBJ1-4, with D unresolved. CDR1 LNHDA and CDR2 SQIVND come from the germline V gene (reference sequence). V gave up 7 bases and J gave up 8 bases, with 14 bases separating them. The length of the CDR3 is 13 residues. Here the CDR3 reads CASNGWIGEKLFF. CDR3 nucleotide sequence: TGTGCCAGTAATGGGTGGATAGGGGAAAAACTGTTTTTT.

The rearrangement joins TRBV7-9 to TRBJ1-1; D is unclear. The CDR3 loop spans 14 amino acids. V shed 5 bases and J shed 4 bases, with 14 bases lying between them. Germline V gene sequence: CDR1 SEHNR, CDR2 FQNEAQ (reference sequence). The CDR3 region has the DNA TGTGCCAGCAGCCCCGTCCTCAGCAGCACTGAAGCTTTCTTT. Translation gives CASSPVLSSTEAFF.

The V and J genes are TRBV11-3 and TRBJ2-1; tentatively, D is TRBD2 (5 bases). Germline-derived CDR1 and CDR2 are SGHNT and YENEEA. The CDR3 extends over 13 amino acids. Trimming shortened V by 3 bases and J by 9 bases, and 12 bases separated the two germline ends. DNA of the CDR3: TGTGCCAGCAGCTTTACGGCAGCGGTTGAGCAGTTCTTC. Protein product: CASSFTAAVEQFF.

The chain employs TRBV19 and TRBJ1-1; TRBD1 is a possible D gene (5 bases). The CDR3 has 15 amino acids. Between the trimmed V and J ends, which lost 7 bases and 4 bases, there was a span of 19 bases. Germline V lookup: CDR1 LNHDA, CDR2 SQIVND (reference sequence). The CDR3 nucleotides are TGTGCCAGTAACCCAGAGGGCCGGGGGGGCACTGAAGCTTTCTTT. Translation gives CASNPEGRGGTEAFF.

This chain uses TRBV5-4 with TRBJ2-7; 9 bases line up with TRBD2. The V and J ends lost 3 bases and 4 bases, in that order; junction bases with no gene match: 5. The CDR3 contains 14 residues. Germline V gene sequence: CDR1 SGHNT, CDR2 YYREEE (reference sequence). The CDR3 sequence: CASSSGLASYEQYF. The DNA of the CDR3 is TGTGCCAGCAGCTCGGGACTAGCCTCTTACGAGCAGTACTTC.

The chain links TRBV7-2 to TRBJ1-1; D remains ambiguous. Looked up from germline, CDR1 is SGHTA and CDR2 is FQGNSA. The V and J ends lost 1 base and 2 bases respectively, with 5 bases between them. This CDR3 has 13 residues. The CDR3 loop is CASSLVPNTEAFF. CDR3 nucleotide sequence: TGTGCCAGCAGCTTAGTCCCCAACACTGAAGCTTTCTTT.